This entry concerns a single TCR beta chain. Its cognate antigen has yet to be identified. The input lacks base qualities; no much larger clone sits a single base away. The CDR3, from cysteine to phenylalanine, totals 14 residues. The sequence is cut down to CDR3 DNA, 42 bases in frame from base 1. Clipping removes 4 bases from V and 4 bases from J, with 4 as the unmatched junction base count. Taken from the germline V gene (reference sequence), the CDR1 and CDR2 loops are LNHDA and SQIVND. The data originate from a study of T cell changes during pregnancy in multiple sclerosis (dated by TCRdb to between 2017 and 2020). At the level of the whole study: In women with multiple sclerosis, the researchers looked at how the T cell repertoire shifted as pregnancy progressed.

Library preparation used the immunoSEQ multiplex PCR assay. TCRdb mirrors the immuneACCESS table, restricted to in-frame sequences. Some clones are absent from its copies; in checked studies, under half trace to an unresolved V gene, and the reason for the others is unknown. The sample includes 90,000 or so clones, with around 90% observed a single time. The ten largest clones capture 1.5% to 2% of the sample. This sequence was found in a female donor in good health, enrolled as a control in a pregnancy study. The sample in question was peripheral blood, obtained in the first trimester of pregnancy. The sequence joins TRBV19 to TRBJ1-2; TRBD1 matches 9 bases in the middle. The CDR3 is CASSKGQGPYGYTF. The sequence in DNA is TGTGCCAGTAGTAAAGGACAGGGGCCCTATGGCTACACCTTC. The variable domain in full, with residues beyond the CDR3 obtained from the reference TRBV19 and TRBJ1-2 genes, is DGGITQSPKYLFRKEGQNVTLSCEQNLNHDAMYWYRQDPGQGLRLIYYSQIVNDFQKGDIAEGYSVSREKKESFPLTVTSAQKNPTAFYLCASSKGQGPYGYTFGSGTRLTVV.